The present T cell receptor beta chain was sequenced within a study of cytomegalovirus exposure and HLA in healthy donors. General study results and limits: The classifier reportedly diagnosed cytomegalovirus status with high sensitivity and specificity.

Of note for this clone: The target antigen is unknown. Other DNA variants within this sample encode the same CDR3.

This PCR relied on a set of 60 Vbeta primers and 13 Jbeta primers. Clones were read by immunoSEQ multiplex PCR, and TCRdb kept only the in-frame ones, dropping some. The sample carries about 160,000 clones, roughly 87% recorded once. CDR1 and CDR2 (germline): GTSNPN, SVGIG (reference sequence). The CDR3 consists of 13 residues. With 0 bases removed from V and 1 base from J, the gap between germline ends came to 7 bases. The specimen sequenced was PBMCs. The receptor was isolated from a girl between 5 and 17 years old in good health and CMV-seropositive. V gene TRBV30 combines with J gene TRBJ2-7; D gene uncertain. The CDR3 loop is CAWSVGGSYEQYF. The CDR3, as DNA: TGTGCCTGGAGTGTCGGCGGATCCTACGAGCAGTACTTC.